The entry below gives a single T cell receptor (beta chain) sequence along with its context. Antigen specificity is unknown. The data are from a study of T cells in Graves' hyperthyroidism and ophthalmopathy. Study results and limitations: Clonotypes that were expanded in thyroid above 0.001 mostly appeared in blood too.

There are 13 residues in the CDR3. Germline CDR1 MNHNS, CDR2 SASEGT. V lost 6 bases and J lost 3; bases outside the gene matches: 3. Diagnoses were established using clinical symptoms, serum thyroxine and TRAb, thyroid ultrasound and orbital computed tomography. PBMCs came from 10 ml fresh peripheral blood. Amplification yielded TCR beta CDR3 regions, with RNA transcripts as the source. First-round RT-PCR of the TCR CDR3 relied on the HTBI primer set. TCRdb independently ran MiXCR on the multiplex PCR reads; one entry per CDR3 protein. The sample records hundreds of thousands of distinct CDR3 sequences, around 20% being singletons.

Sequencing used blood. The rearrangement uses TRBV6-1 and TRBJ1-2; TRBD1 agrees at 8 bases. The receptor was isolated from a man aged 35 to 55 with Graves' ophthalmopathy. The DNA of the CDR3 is TGTGCCAGCAGATGGGGACAGGACTATGGCTACACCTTC. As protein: CASRWGQDYGYTF.